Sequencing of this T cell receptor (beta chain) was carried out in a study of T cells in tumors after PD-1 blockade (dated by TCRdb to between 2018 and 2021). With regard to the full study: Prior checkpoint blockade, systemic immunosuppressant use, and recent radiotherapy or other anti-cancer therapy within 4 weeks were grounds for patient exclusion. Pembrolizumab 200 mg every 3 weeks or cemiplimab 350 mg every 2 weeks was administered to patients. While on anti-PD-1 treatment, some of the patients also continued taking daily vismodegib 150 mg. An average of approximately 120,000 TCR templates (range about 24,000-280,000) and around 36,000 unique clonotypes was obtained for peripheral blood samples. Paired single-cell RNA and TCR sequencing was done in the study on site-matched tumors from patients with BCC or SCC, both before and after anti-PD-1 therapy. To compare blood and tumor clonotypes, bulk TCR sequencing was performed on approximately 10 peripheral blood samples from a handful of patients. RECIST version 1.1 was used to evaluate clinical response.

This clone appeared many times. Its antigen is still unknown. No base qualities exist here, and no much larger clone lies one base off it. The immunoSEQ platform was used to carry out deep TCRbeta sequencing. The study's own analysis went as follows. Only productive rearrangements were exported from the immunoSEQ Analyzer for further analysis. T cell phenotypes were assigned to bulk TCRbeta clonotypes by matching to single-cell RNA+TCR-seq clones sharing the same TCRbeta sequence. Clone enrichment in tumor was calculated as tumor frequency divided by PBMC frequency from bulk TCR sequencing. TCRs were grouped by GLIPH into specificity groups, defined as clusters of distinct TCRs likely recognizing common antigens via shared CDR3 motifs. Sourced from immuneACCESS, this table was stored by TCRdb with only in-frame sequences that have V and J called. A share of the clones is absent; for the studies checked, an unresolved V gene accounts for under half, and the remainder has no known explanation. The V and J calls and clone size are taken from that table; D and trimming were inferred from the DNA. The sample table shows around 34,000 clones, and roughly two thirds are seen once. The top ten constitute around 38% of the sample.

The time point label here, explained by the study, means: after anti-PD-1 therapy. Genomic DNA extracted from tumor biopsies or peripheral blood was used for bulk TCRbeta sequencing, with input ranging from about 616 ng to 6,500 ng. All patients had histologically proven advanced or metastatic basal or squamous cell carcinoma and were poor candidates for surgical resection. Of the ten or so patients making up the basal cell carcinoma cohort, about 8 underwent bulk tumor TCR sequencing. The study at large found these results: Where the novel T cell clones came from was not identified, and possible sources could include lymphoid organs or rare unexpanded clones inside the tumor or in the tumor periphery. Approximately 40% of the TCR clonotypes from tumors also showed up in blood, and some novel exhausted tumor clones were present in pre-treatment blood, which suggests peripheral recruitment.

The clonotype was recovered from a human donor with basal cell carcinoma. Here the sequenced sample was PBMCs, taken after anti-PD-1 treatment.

The CDR3 amino acid sequence is: CASSVDTNTGELFF. The nucleotides are TGCGCCAGCAGCGTGGACACTAACACCGGGGAGCTGTTTTTT. In this chain, TRBV5-1 is recombined with TRBJ2-2; D gene: possibly TRBD1, on 5 matching bases. A distance of 9 bases separates the germline ends of V and J, which lose 4 bases and 2 bases respectively. Including cysteine and phenylalanine, the CDR3 has 14 amino acids. The CDR3 DNA has 42 bases and is translated from base 1. CDR1 is given as SGHRS and CDR2 as YFSETQ, both from the germline V gene.